This TCR beta chain was documented in a study of blood T cells in healthy people across ages. Broader study findings: A greater number of naive CD4+ cells and higher diversity distinguished long-lived donors from aged donors.

For every donor, a draw yielded around 10 milliliters of peripheral blood. Every sample yielded at least 6 million isolated PBMCs. About this clonotype: The antigen is undetermined.

The ends lost 6 bases at V and 2 bases at J; junction bases unmatched: 16. The CDR3 has 16 residues. Germline V gene lookup returns CDR1 SQVTM and CDR2 ANQGSEA. A J-beta primer mix and a sample-barcoded 5' primer were used in a second PCR of roughly 7 to 12 cycles. A template-switch adaptor containing 12 random nucleotides labeled each cDNA molecule. TCRdb analysed the 5' RACE reads with MiXCR anew, one entry per CDR3 protein. The sample lists roughly 860,000 distinct CDR3 sequences, 55% to 65% occurring once. The clonotype originates from a man aged 30 to 45 in good health. The sequenced material came from blood. The chain is built from TRBV29-1 and TRBJ2-7; 7 positions match TRBD2. The CDR3 sequence is CSVELRGDGTTYEQYF. The CDR3, as DNA: TGCAGCGTAGAACTCCGGGGGGACGGCACAACCTACGAGCAGTACTTC.